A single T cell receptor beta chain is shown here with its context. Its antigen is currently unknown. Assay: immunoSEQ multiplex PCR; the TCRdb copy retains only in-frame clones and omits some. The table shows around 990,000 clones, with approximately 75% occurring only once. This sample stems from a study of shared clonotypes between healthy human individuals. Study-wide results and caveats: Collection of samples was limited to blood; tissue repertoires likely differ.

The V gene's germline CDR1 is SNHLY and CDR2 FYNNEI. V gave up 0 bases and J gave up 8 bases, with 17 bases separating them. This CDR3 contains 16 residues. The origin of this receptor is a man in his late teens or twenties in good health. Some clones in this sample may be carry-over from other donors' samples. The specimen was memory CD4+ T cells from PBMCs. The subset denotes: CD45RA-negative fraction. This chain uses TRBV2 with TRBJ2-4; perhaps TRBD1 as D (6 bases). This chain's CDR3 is CASSEAGALKSYIQYF. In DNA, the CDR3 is TGTGCCAGCAGTGAAGCGGGGGCCTTAAAATCATACATTCAGTACTTC.